This passage covers 13 T cell receptor beta chains from one sample sequenced in a study of beta chain features in type 1 diabetes. Expressed TCRB transcripts were sequenced because the entire RNA isolate underwent reverse transcription. Clones were sequenced by immunoSEQ multiplex PCR, and TCRdb holds only the in-frame ones, with some missing. The sample lists 400,000 to 450,000 clones, about 14% occurring once. Input material: naive CD4+ T cells from blood. These receptors all come from a young man in good health.

Only a few counts were recorded for this clone. Other DNA sequences of this sample code for an identical CDR3. The chain is built from TRBV7-2 and TRBJ2-5; D unresolved. V was clipped by 2 bases and J by 4 bases, with 11 bases between them. The CDR3 length is 14 residues. Germline loops: CDR1 SGHTA, CDR2 FQGNSA. DNA of the CDR3: TGTGCCAGCAGCTTATTGGGTGCCCGAGAGACCCAGTACTTC. The encoded protein is CASSLLGARETQYF.

This clone was observed a few times. The chain carries TRBV9 and TRBJ2-7; D unresolved. V lost 0 bases and J 3 bases, leaving 7 bases between the germline ends. This CDR3 comprises 13 residues. Per germline, CDR1 SGDLS and CDR2 YYNGEE. The CDR3 reads CASSVDPVYEQYF. The CDR3 nucleotides read TGTGCCAGCAGCGTAGATCCAGTCTACGAGCAGTACTTC. Looking up the rest from reference TRBV9 and TRBJ2-7 gives the full variable domain: DSGVTQTPKHLITATGQRVTLRCSPRSGDLSVYWYQQSLDQGLQFLIQYYNGEERAKGNILERFSAQQFPDLHSELNLSSLELGDSALYFCASSVDPVYEQYFGPGTRLTVT.

This chain joins TRBV15 and TRBJ2-3, with 10 nucleotides matching TRBD2. There are 19 residues in the CDR3. After removal of 1 base from V and 8 bases from J, the junction contained 18 bases not matched to a gene. Germline V CDR1 and CDR2: LNHNV, YYDKDF (reference sequence). CDR3 loop: CATSRGPGAGLASVGTQYF. The CDR3 region has the DNA TGTGCCACCAGCAGAGGCCCAGGGGCGGGACTAGCGTCAGTCGGTACGCAGTATTTT.

The gene calls are TRBV6-5 and TRBJ2-1, with TRBD2 matching over 10 bases. V dropped 4 bases and J dropped 0; count of bases not matched to a gene: 3. CDR3 length: 16 residues. Germline V gives CDR1 MNHEY, CDR2 SVGAGI. The CDR3 nucleotides are TGTGCCAGCAGTTTGCTAGCGGGGGTCTCCTACAATGAGCAGTTCTTC. Its translation is CASSLLAGVSYNEQFF.

This clone was found a few times. The V gene is TRBV15, the J gene TRBJ2-7; D is perhaps TRBD2 (5 bases). V was shortened by 1 base and J by 5 bases, with 12 bases between the two germline ends. Per germline, CDR1 LNHNV and CDR2 YYDKDF (reference sequence). CDR3 size: 14 residues. In DNA form, the CDR3 reads TGTGCCACCAGCAGAGTTCCGGACTCTCACGAGCAGTACGTC. It codes for CATSRVPDSHEQYV.

This clone was detected only a few times. This chain connects TRBV28 to TRBJ2-3; D uncertain. Germline CDR1 and CDR2: MDHEN and SYDVKM. The CDR3 is 11 amino acids. Trimming took off 5 bases at V and 8 bases at J, with 8 bases between the two ends. CDR3 sequence: CASSGGLTQYF. The DNA for the CDR3 is TGTGCCAGCAGTGGCGGTCTTACGCAGTATTTT.

The V and J genes are TRBV7-2 and TRBJ2-3, with TRBD2 matching over 7 bases. The CDR3 is 16 amino acids. Germline CDR1 reads SGHTA; CDR2 reads FQGNSA. V dropped 0 bases and J dropped 2; count of bases not matched to a gene: 5. This CDR3 is CASSLAQRGVTDTQYF. The DNA of the CDR3 is TGTGCCAGCAGCTTAGCGCAACGGGGGGTCACAGATACGCAGTATTTT.

The chain has TRBV13 and TRBJ2-3, with 14 positions matching TRBD2. The CDR3 extends over 16 amino acids. Germline V lookup: CDR1 PRHDT, CDR2 FYEKMQ (reference sequence). The junction had 5 bases not matched to a gene; V was cut back by 5 bases and J by 4 bases. The CDR3 nucleotides are TGTGCCAGCAGCCCACGACTAGCGGGGGGGTCAGATACGCAGTATTTT. Translating gives CASSPRLAGGSDTQYF. The full variable domain, in which reference TRBV13 and TRBJ2-3 provide the parts outside the CDR3, is AAGVIQSPRHLIKEKRETATLKCYPIPRHDTVYWYQQGPGQDPQFLISFYEKMQSDKGSIPDRFSAQQFSDYHSELNMSSLELGDSALYFCASSPRLAGGSDTQYFGPGTRLTVL.

This clone has just a few counts. The chain recombines TRBV15 with TRBJ2-2; D is unresolved. The CDR3 is 16 residues long. The germline gives CDR1 LNHNV, CDR2 YYDKDF (reference sequence). V shed 1 base and J shed 1 base, with 10 bases lying between them. The CDR3 nucleotides read TGTGCCACCAGCAGAGGATCGTCAGAGAACACCGGGGAGCTGTTTTTT. Residues: CATSRGSSENTGELFF. Combining the CDR3 with reference TRBV15 and TRBJ2-2 gives the whole variable domain DAMVIQNPRYQVTQFGKPVTLSCSQTLNHNVMYWYQQKSSQAPKLLFHYYDKDFNNEADTPDNFQSRRPNTSFCFLDIRSPGLGDTAMYLCATSRGSSENTGELFFGEGSRLTVL.

The rearrangement uses TRBV19 and TRBJ1-5; no definite D call. The CDR3 loop spans 18 amino acids. The germline V gene has CDR1 LNHDA and CDR2 SQIVND (reference sequence). V was trimmed by 5 bases and J by 2 bases, leaving 22 bases between them. Written as DNA, the CDR3 is TGTGCCAGTAGTCTCGAAACCGGTGACTGGTATCGCAATCAGCCCCAGCATTTT. Amino acids: CASSLETGDWYRNQPQHF.

This chain joins TRBV29-1 and TRBJ2-5, with 8 bases identical to TRBD2. The CDR3 is 12 amino acids. The V segment lost 5 bases and the J segment 4 bases; nucleotides outside the gene matches: 3. Germline V gene data show CDR1 as SQVTM and CDR2 as ANQGSEA. In DNA form, the CDR3 reads TGCAGCGTTAAAGCGGGAGTAGAGACCCAGTACTTC. Protein sequence: CSVKAGVETQYF.

This clone was counted a few times. This chain joins TRBV29-1 and TRBJ2-5; the match to TRBD2 covers 15 bases. The CDR3 spans 18 residues. Trimming at V came to 0 bases and at J to 5 bases, leaving 10 bases not matched to a gene. Germline V lookup: CDR1 SQVTM, CDR2 ANQGSEA. As DNA, the CDR3 is TGCAGCGTTGAAGATCTTGGGACTAGCGGGAGGAGAGTGGAGACCCAGTACTTC. Protein product: CSVEDLGTSGRRVETQYF.

The V call is TRBV7-2, the J call TRBJ2-5; 7 bases fit TRBD1. The CDR3 runs to 16 residues. V dropped 4 bases and J dropped 1; count of bases not matched to a gene: 9. CDR1 SGHTA and CDR2 FQGNSA come from the germline V gene. The CDR3 DNA is TGTGCCAGCAGCTCAGGCCCCGGACAGGCCCAAGAGACCCAGTACTTC. Translation: CASSSGPGQAQETQYF.